The 2 T cell receptor beta chains given below trace back to one sample, sequenced in a study of cytomegalovirus exposure and HLA in healthy donors. The method was immunoSEQ multiplex PCR; TCRdb's version includes in-frame clones alone and lacks a portion of them. The sample lists around 140,000 clones; about nine tenths were seen once. Specimen: PBMCs. These receptors were obtained from a young man in good health and CMV-seropositive.

The chain links TRBV6-4 to TRBJ2-3; 10 nucleotides agree with TRBD2. Germline values: CDR1 MRHNA, CDR2 SNTAGT. Trimming took 5 bases from V and 0 from J; bases not matched to a gene: 5. The CDR3 is 16 amino acids. The CDR3 loop is CASSSQAGGSTDTQYF. In DNA form, the CDR3 reads TGTGCCAGCAGTTCTCAAGCGGGGGGGAGCACAGATACGCAGTATTTT.

About this clone: Other DNA sequences in the same sample also yield this CDR3. CDR3 bases: TGTGCCAGCAGCTCAAGACTAGCGGGAGAAGAGACCCAGTACTTC. It specifies CASSSRLAGEETQYF. This chain uses TRBV5-4 with TRBJ2-5; the match to TRBD2 covers 12 bases. J gave up 3 bases and V 3 bases, and 3 bases lay outside the gene matches. CDR3 length equals 15 residues. Per the germline V gene, CDR1 is SGHNT and CDR2 is YYREEE (reference sequence).